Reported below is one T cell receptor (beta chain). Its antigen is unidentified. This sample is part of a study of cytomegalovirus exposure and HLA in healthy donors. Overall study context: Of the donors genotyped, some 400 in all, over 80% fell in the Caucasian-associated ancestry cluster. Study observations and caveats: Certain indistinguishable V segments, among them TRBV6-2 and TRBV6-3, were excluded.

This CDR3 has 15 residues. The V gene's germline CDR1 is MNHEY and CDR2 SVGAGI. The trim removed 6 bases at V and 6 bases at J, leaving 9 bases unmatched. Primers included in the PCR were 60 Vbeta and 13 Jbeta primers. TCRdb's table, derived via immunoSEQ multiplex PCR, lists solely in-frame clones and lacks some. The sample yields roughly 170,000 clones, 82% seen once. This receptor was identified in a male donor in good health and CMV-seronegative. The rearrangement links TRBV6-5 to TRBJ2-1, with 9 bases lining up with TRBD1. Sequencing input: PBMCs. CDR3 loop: CASRADRGDSNEQFF. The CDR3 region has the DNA TGTGCCAGCAGAGCGGACAGGGGAGATTCCAATGAGCAGTTCTTC.